Listed below are T cell receptor beta chains from one sample, sequenced in a study of blood T cells in healthy people across ages. TCRdb analysed the 5' RACE reads with MiXCR anew, one entry per CDR3 protein. In the table there are 1 million or so distinct CDR3 sequences, about 23% of which are singletons. Another study also made use of these data, one on T cells of mothers and their children.

The sequencing input was blood. Receptors were obtained from a girl aged 2 to 10 in good health. CDR3s include the opening cysteine and the closing phenylalanine or tryptophan. Each record gives: J gene, V gene, D gene, clone size, CDR3 protein, CDR3 DNA. The D gene is left open where the match is weak. A clone size is listed for some rows: how often the clone was seen (once, few, many), or a class if it is expanded.

>TRBJ2-3|TRBV7-8|-|few
CASSSPIREEDTQYF
TGTGCCAGCAGCTCCCCGATCCGCGAGGAAGATACGCAGTATTTT
>TRBJ2-7|TRBV13|TRBD2|-
CASSLGLPSGLSSYEQYF
TGTGCCAGCAGCTTAGGCCTGCCTAGCGGACTTAGCTCCTACGAGCAGTACTTC
>TRBJ2-1|TRBV12-3/TRBV12-4|-|few
CASSLNRPEQFF
TGTGCCAGCAGTTTAAACAGGCCCGAGCAGTTCTTC
>TRBJ1-1|TRBV6-1|TRBD1|few
CASYRGGRGAFF
TGTGCCAGCTACAGGGGGGGGAGAGGAGCTTTCTTT
>TRBJ2-1|TRBV28|TRBD1|many
CASSPGQGNEQFF
TGTGCCAGCAGTCCGGGACAGGGGAATGAGCAGTTCTTC
>TRBJ2-3|TRBV9|-|-
CASSVALGADTQYF
TGTGCCAGCAGCGTAGCTCTAGGAGCGGATACGCAGTATTTT
>TRBJ2-5|TRBV7-2|TRBD2|once
CASSLEASGIRETQYF
TGTGCCAGCAGCTTAGAGGCTAGCGGGATTCGAGAGACCCAGTACTTC
>TRBJ1-6|TRBV7-2|TRBD1|-
CASSSTGGGSPLHF
TGTGCCAGCAGCTCCACAGGGGGCGGGTCACCCCTCCACTTT
>TRBJ2-1|TRBV20-1|TRBD2|-
CSARDEGKLAGSYNEQFF
TGCAGTGCTAGAGATGAGGGAAAACTAGCGGGGTCCTACAATGAGCAGTTCTTC
>TRBJ1-2|TRBV5-5|TRBD1|few
CASSPAEGAVGYTF
TGTGCCAGCAGTCCTGCCGAGGGGGCCGTCGGCTACACCTTC
>TRBJ2-1|TRBV28|TRBD2|few
CASSLVASGRALHEQFF
TGTGCCAGCAGTTTAGTAGCTAGCGGGAGGGCCCTCCATGAGCAGTTCTTC
>TRBJ2-5|TRBV29-1|-|-
CSGAGQIQETQYF
TGCAGCGGTGCGGGACAGATCCAAGAGACCCAGTACTTC
>TRBJ2-1|TRBV2|-|few
CASSDPAQANNEQFF
TGTGCCAGCAGTGACCCGGCGCAAGCTAACAATGAGCAGTTCTTC
>TRBJ2-1|TRBV20-1|-|-
CSAKGERFNEQFF
TGCAGTGCTAAAGGAGAGAGGTTCAATGAGCAGTTCTTC
>TRBJ2-7|TRBV2|-|-
CASSEVTSDEQYF
TGTGCCAGCAGCGAGGTTACGAGCGACGAGCAGTACTTC
>TRBJ2-3|TRBV5-1|TRBD2|few
CASSGGLAGVGDTQYF
TGTGCCAGCAGCGGAGGACTAGCGGGAGTGGGAGATACGCAGTATTTT
>TRBJ2-1|TRBV29-1|-|few
CSVDFGLTGSNEQFF
TGCAGCGTTGACTTCGGACTAACGGGGTCTAATGAGCAGTTCTTC
>TRBJ2-1|TRBV18|-|few
CASSPGGGTYNEQFF
TGTGCCAGCTCACCGGGTGGCGGGACATACAATGAGCAGTTCTTC
>TRBJ2-7|TRBV27|-|few
CASSLSNPTGYEQYF
TGTGCCAGCAGTTTATCGAATCCCACAGGCTACGAGCAGTACTTC
>TRBJ2-7|TRBV10-1|TRBD2|-
CASSGASGRGHEQYF
TGCGCCAGCAGTGGGGCTAGCGGGAGAGGCCACGAGCAGTACTTC
>TRBJ1-2|TRBV29-1|TRBD1|-
CSVERDSGYTF
TGCAGCGTCGAACGGGACAGCGGCTACACCTTC
>TRBJ1-2|TRBV7-8|TRBD1|-
CASSSLQGQRYGYTF
TGTGCCAGCAGCTCACTACAGGGACAGAGATATGGCTACACCTTC
>TRBJ1-4|TRBV20-1|TRBD1|-
CSARVLTGGTNEKLFF
TGCAGTGCTAGAGTCTTAACAGGGGGCACTAATGAAAAACTGTTTTTT
>TRBJ2-7|TRBV4-1|-|-
CASSVGLNTYEQYF
TGCGCCAGCAGCGTTGGACTTAACACCTACGAGCAGTACTTC
>TRBJ2-6|TRBV7-9|-|-
CASSLSGGVSGANVLTF
TGTGCCAGCAGCTTAAGTGGGGGAGTCTCTGGGGCCAACGTCCTGACTTTC
>TRBJ2-5|TRBV5-1|TRBD2|-
CTSSLEVAGAKQETQYF
TGCACCAGCAGCTTGGAGGTAGCGGGGGCGAAACAAGAGACCCAGTACTTC
>TRBJ2-3|TRBV4-1|-|-
CASSPGQGRRTDTQYF
TGCGCCAGCAGCCCTGGTCAGGGGCGCCGGACAGATACGCAGTATTTT
>TRBJ1-1|TRBV28|-|-
CACSLAGTEAFF
TGTGCCTGCAGTTTAGCAGGAACTGAAGCTTTCTTT
>TRBJ2-7|TRBV12-3/TRBV12-4|-|few
CASQEAQVHEQYF
TGTGCCAGCCAGGAGGCCCAAGTGCACGAGCAGTACTTC
>TRBJ1-1|TRBV5-1|TRBD1|-
CASSLGDRSFTEAFF
TGCGCCAGCAGCTTGGGGGACAGGTCTTTTACTGAAGCTTTCTTT
>TRBJ1-1|TRBV6-2/TRBV6-3|-|-
CASSYQAGEAFF
TGTGCCAGCAGTTACCAGGCCGGTGAAGCTTTCTTT
>TRBJ2-3|TRBV12-3/TRBV12-4|TRBD2|-
CASSSASGGGTDTQYF
TGTGCCAGCAGCTCAGCAAGCGGGGGAGGCACAGATACGCAGTATTTT
>TRBJ2-5|TRBV5-6|-|few
CASSLMPAEETQYF
TGTGCCAGCAGCTTGATGCCAGCGGAAGAGACCCAGTACTTC
>TRBJ2-2|TRBV3-1|-|-
CASSQPAENTGELFF
TGTGCCAGCAGCCAACCAGCGGAAAACACCGGGGAGCTGTTTTTT
>TRBJ2-5|TRBV19|-|-
CASSIDSETQYF
TGTGCCAGTAGTATAGACTCAGAGACCCAGTACTTC
>TRBJ2-7|TRBV12-3/TRBV12-4|TRBD2|few
CASSPGTSLGEQYF
TGTGCCAGCAGTCCCGGGACTAGCCTCGGCGAGCAGTACTTC
>TRBJ2-5|TRBV4-3|-|many
CASSQETRETQYF
TGCGCCAGCAGCCAAGAGACGCGAGAGACCCAGTACTTC
>TRBJ1-2|TRBV20-1|-|once
CSAGGRTISYGYTF
TGCAGTGCCGGGGGCCGTACGATTAGCTATGGCTACACCTTC
>TRBJ2-7|TRBV7-2|-|-
CASSLGSGSEYEQYF
TGTGCCAGCAGCTTGGGTAGCGGCTCTGAATACGAGCAGTACTTC
>TRBJ2-2|TRBV12-3/TRBV12-4|-|-
CASGIVAGNTGELFF
TGTGCCAGCGGGATCGTCGCAGGGAACACCGGGGAGCTGTTTTTT
>TRBJ2-7|TRBV25-1|-|-
CASSALSRGTYEQYF
TGTGCCAGCAGTGCATTGTCTCGGGGTACCTACGAGCAGTACTTC
>TRBJ2-2|TRBV7-2|TRBD1|-
CASSRTQGANTGELFF
TGTGCCAGCAGCCGCACGCAGGGGGCGAACACCGGGGAGCTGTTTTTT